What follows are 3 T cell receptor beta chains derived from one specimen sequenced in a study of blood T cell repertoires in COVID-19. TCRdb's table, derived via immunoSEQ multiplex PCR, lists solely in-frame clones and lacks some. The sample comprises about 300,000 clones, around 90% of which are singletons, and over 4% rests with the top ten. The sequenced sample was PBMCs or T cells enriched from blood (not recorded which). The receptor set was obtained from a man in his 60s who had recovered from COVID-19.

The chain carries TRBV7-9 and TRBJ2-7; the D is unclear. Germline V gene sequence: CDR1 SEHNR, CDR2 FQNEAQ (reference sequence). Trimming left V 1 base short and J 7 bases short, with 8 bases between. The CDR3 contains 12 residues. CDR3 in amino acids: CASSLVYQEQYF. CDR3 DNA sequence: TGTGCCAGCAGCTTAGTCTACCAAGAGCAGTACTTC. The variable domain in full, completed from reference TRBV7-9 and TRBJ2-7, reads DTGVSQNPRHKITKRGQNVTFRCDPISEHNRLYWYRQTLGQGPEFLTYFQNEAQLEKSRLLSDRFSAERPKGSFSTLEIQRTEQGDSAMYLCASSLVYQEQYFGPGTRLTVT.

The genes are TRBV6-5 and TRBJ2-1; 14 nucleotides align to TRBD2. The CDR3 is 15 residues long. Looked up from germline, CDR1 is MNHEY and CDR2 is SVGAGI. V shed 6 bases, J shed 6 bases, and the junction held 4 bases outside the gene matches. The CDR3 spells CASSTGTSGSNEQFF. For the CDR3, the DNA is TGTGCCAGCAGCACTGGGACTAGCGGGAGCAATGAGCAGTTCTTC.

The J gene is TRBJ2-7, the V gene TRBV5-1; 8 nucleotides line up with TRBD2. The germline V gene encodes CDR1 SGHRS and CDR2 YFSETQ. J lost 2 bases, V lost 4 bases, and 5 bases had no gene match. CDR3 size: 14 residues. CDR3 DNA sequence: TGCGCCAGCAGCCCAGCGGGAGCCCCCTACGAGCAGTACTTC. Protein product: CASSPAGAPYEQYF.